This is a list of T cell receptor beta chains from one sample in a study of coeliac disease. Assay: immunoSEQ multiplex PCR; the TCRdb copy retains only in-frame clones and omits some. The sample records around 4,100 clones, around three fifths being singletons. The sequenced material came from lymphocytes from the gut lamina propria. The receptors come from a man in his sixties or seventies without celiac disease. CDR3s include the opening cysteine and the closing phenylalanine or tryptophan. The order of the fields is clone size, J gene, D gene, V gene, CDR3 DNA, CDR3 protein. The D gene is left open where the match is weak. Some rows mark clone size as missing; the rest say once, few, many or name a class of expanded clone.

- TRBJ1-2 - TRBV10-1 TGCGCCAGAAAACTTGACCCCAGCGAATATGGCTACACCTTC CARKLDPSEYGYTF
- TRBJ1-6 - TRBV5-1 TGCGCCAGCAGCTTGGGTGACAATAATTCACCCCTCCACTTT CASSLGDNNSPLHF
- TRBJ1-1 TRBD1 TRBV4-1 TGCGCCAGCAGCCAAGGACAGGGGAAGATGAACACTGAAGCTTTCTTT CASSQGQGKMNTEAFF
few TRBJ2-7 - TRBV6-6 TGTGCCAGCAGTCAGAGCGGTTACGAGCAGTACTTC CASSQSGYEQYF
- TRBJ1-1 - TRBV7-9 TGTGCCAGCAGCTTTTCGGCAGGGAACACTGAAGCTTTCTTT CASSFSAGNTEAFF
few TRBJ1-5 TRBD1 TRBV19 TGTGCCACCGGGGGGACAGGGGGGGTGCAACAGCCCCAGCATTTT CATGGTGGVQQPQHF
- TRBJ2-3 - TRBV7-2 TGTGCCAGCAGCTTAGTCGGAGGGGATACGCAGTATTTT CASSLVGGDTQYF
few TRBJ2-7 TRBD1 TRBV18 TGTGCCAGCTCACCACCACGGACAGGGGTATACGAGCAGTACTTC CASSPPRTGVYEQYF
- TRBJ1-5 TRBD1 TRBV27 TGTGCCAGCAGTTTAAGGCAGGGGGCCAGCAATCAGCCCCAGCATTTT CASSLRQGASNQPQHF
- TRBJ2-1 TRBD1 TRBV7-9 TGTGCCAGCAGTCTTACCGGGACAGCACAATGCAATGAGCAGTTCTTC CASSLTGTAQCNEQFF
- TRBJ2-7 - TRBV6-5 TGTGCCAGCAGTTACGGGGGCACATCCTACGAGCAGTACTTC CASSYGGTSYEQYF
- TRBJ2-1 - TRBV5-1 TGCGCCAGCAGCCTTGTCCTCAGGGGTGAGCAGTTCTTC CASSLVLRGEQFF
- TRBJ1-1 TRBD1 TRBV11-2 TGTGCCAGCAGCCCTACAGGGGTGAGCTTCGAAGCTTTCTTT CASSPTGVSFEAFF
- TRBJ1-2 - TRBV6-1 TGTGCCAGCAGTGAAGTGTCCATGGGCTCCTATGGCTACACCTTC CASSEVSMGSYGYTF
- TRBJ1-1 - TRBV6-6 TGTGCCAGCAGTGTCGGAGGGCAGAACACTGAAGCTTTCTTT CASSVGGQNTEAFF
- TRBJ1-1 - TRBV6-6 TGTGCCAGCAGTAGTTATCAGGGTGCCGCTGAAGCTTTCTTT CASSSYQGAAEAFF
- TRBJ2-6 - TRBV21-1 TGTGCCAGCGGCCCTGGGGCCAACGTCCTGACTTTC CASGPGANVLTF
- TRBJ1-1 - TRBV7-2 TGTGCCAGCAGCTTAGAACAGAACACTGAAGCTTTCTTT CASSLEQNTEAFF
- TRBJ1-2 - TRBV5-1 TGCGCCAGCAGAGCAGGCGAGGGTTTAGTGGACTATGGCTACACCTTC CASRAGEGLVDYGYTF
- TRBJ1-1 - TRBV6-5 TGTGCCAGCAGTTACCTAGTGAACACTGAAGCTTTCTTT CASSYLVNTEAFF